This TCR beta chain was recovered during a study of blood T cell repertoires in COVID-19. Study overall: Acute-phase and convalescent COVID-19 samples originated in the United States, Italy and Spain. Nucleic acid was either cDNA or gDNA, and it came from T cells, B-cell-depleted T cells, or PBMCs.

With 7 bases removed from V and 0 bases from J, the gap between germline ends came to 10 bases. CDR3 size: 13 residues. Germline-derived CDR1 and CDR2 are LNHNV and YYDKDF (reference sequence). How the authors handled the data: The authors estimated nucleated cell counts from reference gene primer amplification. Assay used: immunoSEQ multiplex PCR; TCRdb lists only in-frame clones, some missing. D and trimming come from the DNA, and the V and J calls and clone size come from that table. Among about 250,000 clones, approximately 90% were seen once, and the ten largest hold roughly 3%. This TCR was sampled from a young man with active or convalescent COVID-19. Material: peripheral blood. This chain joins TRBV15 and TRBJ2-7, with a weak D call TRBD1 (6 bases). CDR3 sequence: CATTNRDSYEQYF. As DNA, the CDR3 is TGTGCCACCACAAACAGGGACTCCTACGAGCAGTACTTC.